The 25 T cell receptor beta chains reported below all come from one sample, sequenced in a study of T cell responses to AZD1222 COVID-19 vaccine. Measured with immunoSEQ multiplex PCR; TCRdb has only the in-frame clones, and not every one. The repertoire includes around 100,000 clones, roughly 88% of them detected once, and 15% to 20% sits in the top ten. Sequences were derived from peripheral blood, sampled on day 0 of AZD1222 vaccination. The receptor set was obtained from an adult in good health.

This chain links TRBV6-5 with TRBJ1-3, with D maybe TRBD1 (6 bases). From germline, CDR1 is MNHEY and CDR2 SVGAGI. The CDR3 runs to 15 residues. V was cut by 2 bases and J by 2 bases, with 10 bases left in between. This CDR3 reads CASSYGGGPGNTIYF. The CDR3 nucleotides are TGTGCCAGCAGTTACGGAGGGGGACCTGGAAACACCATATATTTT.

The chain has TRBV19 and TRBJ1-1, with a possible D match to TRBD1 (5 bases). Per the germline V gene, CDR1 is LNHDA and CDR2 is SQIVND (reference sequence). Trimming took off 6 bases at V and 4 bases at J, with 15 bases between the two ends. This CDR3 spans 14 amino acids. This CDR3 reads CASRDPRGLTEAFF. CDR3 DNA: TGTGCCAGTAGGGATCCGAGGGGCCTCACTGAAGCTTTCTTT.

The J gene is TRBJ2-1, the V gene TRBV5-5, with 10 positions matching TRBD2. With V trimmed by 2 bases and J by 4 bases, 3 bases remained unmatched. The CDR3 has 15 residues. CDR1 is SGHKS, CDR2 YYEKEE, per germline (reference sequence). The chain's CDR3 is CASSLSSGSYNEQFF. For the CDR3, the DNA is TGTGCCAGCAGCTTATCTAGCGGGAGTTACAATGAGCAGTTCTTC.

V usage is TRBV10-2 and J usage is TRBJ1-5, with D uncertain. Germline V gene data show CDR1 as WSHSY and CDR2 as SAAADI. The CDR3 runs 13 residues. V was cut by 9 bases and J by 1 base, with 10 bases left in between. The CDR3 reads CASSGGSNQPQHF. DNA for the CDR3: TGCGCCAGTTCCGGAGGGAGCAATCAGCCCCAGCATTTT.

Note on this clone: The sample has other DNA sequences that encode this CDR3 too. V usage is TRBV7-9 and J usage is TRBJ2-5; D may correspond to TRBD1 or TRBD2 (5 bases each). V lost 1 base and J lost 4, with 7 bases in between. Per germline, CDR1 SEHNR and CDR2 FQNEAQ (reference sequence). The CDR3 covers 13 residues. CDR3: CASSLVGVETQYF. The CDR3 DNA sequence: TGTGCCAGCAGCTTAGTGGGGGTAGAGACCCAGTACTTC.

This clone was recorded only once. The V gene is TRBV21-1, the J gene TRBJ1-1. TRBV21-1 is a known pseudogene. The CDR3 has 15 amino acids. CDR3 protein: CASSKAALMGTEAFF. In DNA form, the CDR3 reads TGTGCCAGCAGCAAAGCGGCCCTCATGGGCACTGAAGCTTTCTTT.

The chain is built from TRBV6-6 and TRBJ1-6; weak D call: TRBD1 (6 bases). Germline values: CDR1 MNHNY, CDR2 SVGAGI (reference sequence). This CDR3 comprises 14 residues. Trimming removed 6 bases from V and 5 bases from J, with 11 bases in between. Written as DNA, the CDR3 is TGTGCCAGCAGCTTACAGGGAAATAATTCACCCCTCCACTTT. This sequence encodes CASSLQGNNSPLHF.

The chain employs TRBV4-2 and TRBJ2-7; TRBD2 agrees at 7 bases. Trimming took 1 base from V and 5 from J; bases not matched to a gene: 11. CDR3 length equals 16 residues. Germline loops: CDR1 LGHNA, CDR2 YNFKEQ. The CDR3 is CASSQGGGSNRNEQYF. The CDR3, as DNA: TGTGCCAGCAGCCAAGGGGGGGGTTCGAATAGAAACGAGCAGTACTTC.

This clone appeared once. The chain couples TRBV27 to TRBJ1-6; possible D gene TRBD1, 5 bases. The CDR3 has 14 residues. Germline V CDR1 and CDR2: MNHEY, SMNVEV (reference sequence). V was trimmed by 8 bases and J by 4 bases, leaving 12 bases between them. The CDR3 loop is CASGLQVYNSPLHF. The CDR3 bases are TGTGCCAGCGGATTACAGGTTTATAATTCACCCCTCCACTTT.

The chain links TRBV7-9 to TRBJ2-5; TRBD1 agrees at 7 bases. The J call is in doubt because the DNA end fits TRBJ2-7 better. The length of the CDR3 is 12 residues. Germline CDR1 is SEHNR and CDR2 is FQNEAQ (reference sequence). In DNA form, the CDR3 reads TGTGCCAGCAGCCGGACAGGATACGAGCAGTACTTC. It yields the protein CASSRTGYEQYF.

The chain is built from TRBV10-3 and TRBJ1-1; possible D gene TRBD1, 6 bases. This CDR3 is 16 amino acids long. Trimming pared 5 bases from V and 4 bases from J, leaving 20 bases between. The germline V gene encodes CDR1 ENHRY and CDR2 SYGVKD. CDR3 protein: CAISHPPSQGSTEAFF. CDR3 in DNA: TGTGCCATCAGTCACCCTCCCAGTCAGGGGAGCACTGAAGCTTTCTTT.

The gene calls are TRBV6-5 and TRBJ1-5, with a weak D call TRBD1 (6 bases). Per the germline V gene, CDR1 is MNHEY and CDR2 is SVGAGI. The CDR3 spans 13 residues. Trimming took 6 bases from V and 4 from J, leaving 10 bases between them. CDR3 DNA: TGTGCCAGCAGCACGGACAGAAATCAGCCCCAGCATTTT. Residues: CASSTDRNQPQHF.

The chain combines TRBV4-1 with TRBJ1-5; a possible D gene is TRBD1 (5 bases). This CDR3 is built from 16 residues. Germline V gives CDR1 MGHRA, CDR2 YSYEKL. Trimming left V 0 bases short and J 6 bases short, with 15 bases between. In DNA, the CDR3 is TGCGCCAGCAGCCAAGATGGGGCAGGGAAGAGTCAGCCCCAGCATTTT. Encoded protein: CASSQDGAGKSQPQHF.

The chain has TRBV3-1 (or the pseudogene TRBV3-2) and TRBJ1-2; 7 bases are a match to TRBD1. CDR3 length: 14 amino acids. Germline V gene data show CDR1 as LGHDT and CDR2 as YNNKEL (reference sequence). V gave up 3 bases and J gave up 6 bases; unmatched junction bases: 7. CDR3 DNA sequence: TGTGCCAGCAGCCACGACGACAGGGAGGATGGCTACACCTTC. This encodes CASSHDDREDGYTF.

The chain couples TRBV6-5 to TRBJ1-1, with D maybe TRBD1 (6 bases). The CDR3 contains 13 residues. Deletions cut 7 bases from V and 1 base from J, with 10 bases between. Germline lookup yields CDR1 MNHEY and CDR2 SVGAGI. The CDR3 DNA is TGTGCCAGCATCTCGGACAGGAACACTGAAGCTTTCTTT. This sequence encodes CASISDRNTEAFF.

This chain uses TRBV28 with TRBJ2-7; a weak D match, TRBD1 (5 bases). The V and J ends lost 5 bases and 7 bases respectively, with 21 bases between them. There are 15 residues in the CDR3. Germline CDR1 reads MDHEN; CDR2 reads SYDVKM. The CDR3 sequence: CASSPGASQSTEQYF. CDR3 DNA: TGTGCCAGCAGTCCTGGGGCCTCCCAGAGCACTGAGCAGTACTTC.

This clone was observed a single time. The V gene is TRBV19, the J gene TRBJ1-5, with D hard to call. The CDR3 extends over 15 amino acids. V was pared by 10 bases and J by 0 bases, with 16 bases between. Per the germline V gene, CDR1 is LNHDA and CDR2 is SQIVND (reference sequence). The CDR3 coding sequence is TGTGCCACGCGAGGCAGGAGCCATAGCAATCAGCCCCAGCATTTT. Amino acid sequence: CATRGRSHSNQPQHF. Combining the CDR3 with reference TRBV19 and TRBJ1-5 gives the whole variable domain DGGITQSPKYLFRKEGQNVTLSCEQNLNHDAMYWYRQDPGQGLRLIYYSQIVNDFQKGDIAEGYSVSREKKESFPLTVTSAQKNPTAFYLCATRGRSHSNQPQHFGDGTRLSIL.

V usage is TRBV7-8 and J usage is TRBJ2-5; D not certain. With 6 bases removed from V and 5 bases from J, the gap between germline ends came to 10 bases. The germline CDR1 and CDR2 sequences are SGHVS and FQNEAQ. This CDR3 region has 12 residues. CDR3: CASRPYGETQYF. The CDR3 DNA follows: TGTGCCAGCAGACCGTACGGTGAGACCCAGTACTTC.

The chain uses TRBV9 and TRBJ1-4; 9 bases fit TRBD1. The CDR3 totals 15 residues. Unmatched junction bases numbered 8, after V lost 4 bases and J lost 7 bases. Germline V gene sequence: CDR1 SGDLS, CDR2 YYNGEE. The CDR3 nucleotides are TGTGCCAGCAGCCCCGGGACAGGGTATGGTGAAAAACTGTTTTTT. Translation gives CASSPGTGYGEKLFF.

In DNA form, the CDR3 reads TGTGCCAGCAGCCCCGGGACAGGGGGAGGAGAGACCCAGTACTTC. This sequence encodes CASSPGTGGGETQYF. V and J are TRBV7-2 and TRBJ2-5; 11 nucleotides align to TRBD1. The germline CDR1 and CDR2 sequences are SGHTA and FQGNSA. V shed 5 bases, J shed 4 bases, and the junction held 6 bases outside the gene matches. The length of the CDR3 is 15 residues. Full variable domain (rest looked up from reference TRBV7-2 and TRBJ2-5): GAGVSQSPSNKVTEKGKDVELRCDPISGHTALYWYRQSLGQGLEFLIYFQGNSAPDKSGLPSDRFSAERTGGSVSTLTIQRTQQEDSAVYLCASSPGTGGGETQYFGPGTRLLVL.

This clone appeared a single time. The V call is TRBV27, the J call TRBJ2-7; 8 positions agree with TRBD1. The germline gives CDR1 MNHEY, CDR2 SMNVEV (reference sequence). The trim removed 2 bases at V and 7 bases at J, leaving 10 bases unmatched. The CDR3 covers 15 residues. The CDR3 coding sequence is TGTGCCAGCAGTTTAGATTGGACAGGGAGGAAAGAGCAGTACTTC. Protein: CASSLDWTGRKEQYF.

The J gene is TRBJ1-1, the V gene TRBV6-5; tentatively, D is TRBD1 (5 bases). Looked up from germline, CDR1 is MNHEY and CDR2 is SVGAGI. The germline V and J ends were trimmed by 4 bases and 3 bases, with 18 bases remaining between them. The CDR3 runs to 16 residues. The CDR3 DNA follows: TGTGCCAGCAGTTCCGGGACGGTATCTGGGGACACTGAAGCTTTCTTT. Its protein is CASSSGTVSGDTEAFF.

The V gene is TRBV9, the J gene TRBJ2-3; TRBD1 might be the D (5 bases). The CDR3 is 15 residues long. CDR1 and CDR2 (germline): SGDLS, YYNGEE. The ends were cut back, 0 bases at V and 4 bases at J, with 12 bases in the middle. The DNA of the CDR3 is TGTGCCAGCAGCGTAGTAGCAGGGATCCCAGATACGCAGTATTTT. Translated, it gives CASSVVAGIPDTQYF. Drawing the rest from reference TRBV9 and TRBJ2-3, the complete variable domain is DSGVTQTPKHLITATGQRVTLRCSPRSGDLSVYWYQQSLDQGLQFLIQYYNGEERAKGNILERFSAQQFPDLHSELNLSSLELGDSALYFCASSVVAGIPDTQYFGPGTRLTVL.

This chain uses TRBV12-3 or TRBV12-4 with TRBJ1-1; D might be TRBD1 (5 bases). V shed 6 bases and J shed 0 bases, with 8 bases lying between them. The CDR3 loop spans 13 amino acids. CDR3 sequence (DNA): TGTGCCAGCAGGTTACAGGTGAACACTGAAGCTTTCTTT. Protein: CASRLQVNTEAFF.

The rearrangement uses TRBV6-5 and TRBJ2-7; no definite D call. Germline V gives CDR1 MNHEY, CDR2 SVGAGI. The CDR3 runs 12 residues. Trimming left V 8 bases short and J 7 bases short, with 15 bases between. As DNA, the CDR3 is TGTGCCAGCCGAGAGGAGATCGGGGAGCAGTACTTC. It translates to CASREEIGEQYF.